This TCR beta chain is drawn from a study of control samples from healthy donors and cancer patients. Libraries were prepared by immunoSEQ multiplex PCR; TCRdb keeps only in-frame clonotypes and omits some of them. The sample consists of 100,000 to 150,000 clones, 92% of them appearing once. The clonotype comes from a woman aged 50 to 60 in good health. The material sequenced was blood.

The CDR3 sequence: CASSSGALAASFGDEQYF. The DNA for the CDR3 is TGTGCCAGCAGCTCGGGGGCTCTAGCGGCCTCCTTCGGCGACGAGCAGTACTTC. This chain connects TRBV14 to TRBJ2-7; a weak D match, TRBD2 (7 bases). Germline V CDR1 and CDR2: SGHDN, FVKESK. Trimming cost V 5 bases and J 5 bases, with 28 bases left between them. The CDR3 runs 18 residues.